This T cell receptor (beta chain) was observed in a study of Siglec-9 on CD8 T cells in melanoma. After removal of 3 bases from V and 7 bases from J, the junction contained 10 bases not matched to a gene. This CDR3 has 17 amino acids. The V gene's germline CDR1 is SGDLS and CDR2 YYNGEE. The data were produced by immunoSEQ multiplex PCR, yet TCRdb's version contains in-frame clones alone and is incomplete. The sample yields more than 30,000 clones, about four fifths seen once. The V and J genes are TRBV9 and TRBJ2-2; 12 nucleotides align to TRBD1. The clonotype comes from a human donor in good health. Sequencing was performed on Siglec-9- CD8+ T cells sorted from blood. CDR3 residues: CASSALGTGGVGGELFF. The CDR3 DNA reads TGTGCCAGCAGCGCCCTCGGGACAGGGGGCGTTGGCGGGGAGCTGTTTTTT.